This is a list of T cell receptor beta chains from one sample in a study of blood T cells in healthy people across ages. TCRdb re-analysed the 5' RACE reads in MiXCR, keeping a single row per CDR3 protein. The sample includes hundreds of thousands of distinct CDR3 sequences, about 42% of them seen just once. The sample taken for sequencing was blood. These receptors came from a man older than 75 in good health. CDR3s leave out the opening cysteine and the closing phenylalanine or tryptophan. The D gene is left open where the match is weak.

ASSQDWGYQETQY,TRBV3-1,TRBJ2-5,NA
ASSLGGGSPPANEQF,TRBV5-1,TRBJ2-1,NA
ASSAGVGTEAF,TRBV9,TRBJ1-1,NA
ANSLAVGGGSYNEQY,TRBV12-3/TRBV12-4,NA,NA
ASSRGQYNEQY,TRBV19,NA,TRBD1
ASSGRTSGKADTQY,TRBV25-1,TRBJ2-3,TRBD2
ASTTIEDAQY,TRBV11-2,TRBJ2-3,NA
SARRQTSYEQY,TRBV20-1,TRBJ2-7,NA
ASSLAERVTDTQY,TRBV7-8,TRBJ2-3,NA
ASSQGPHLVDERY,TRBV3-1,TRBJ2-7,NA
AGSPKPVAGFRTYEQY,TRBV25-1,NA,TRBD2
ASSPDGVDYGYT,TRBV7-8,TRBJ1-2,NA
ASSLDTRGSYNEQY,TRBV5-1,TRBJ2-5,NA
ASNSFRGQF,TRBV25-1,TRBJ2-1,NA
ASRAPHRGFNTEAF,TRBV12-3/TRBV12-4,TRBJ1-1,NA
SVVLPGSSTDTQY,TRBV29-1,TRBJ2-3,NA
AISDGYNEKLF,TRBV10-3,TRBJ1-4,NA
ASSLVATGTSGSKQY,TRBV5-1,TRBJ2-5,TRBD2
AISGWDRDVETQY,TRBV10-3,TRBJ2-5,TRBD1
ASSYAGGATDGYT,TRBV7-2,TRBJ1-2,TRBD1
AWAWTGVFGELF,TRBV30,TRBJ2-2,TRBD1
ASSSGGGHLTDTQY,TRBV28,TRBJ2-3,NA